The 9 T cell receptor beta chains presented below share a single source sample, sequenced in a study of identical twins. MiXCR, run by TCRdb on the 5' RACE reads, gives a single entry per CDR3 protein. The sample contains some 270,000 distinct CDR3 sequences, about 8.5% of which appear only once. This sample also appeared in a second study, on yellow fever vaccine responses in identical twins.

The material sequenced was CD8+ T cells sorted from blood. All receptors come from a woman aged 18-35 years in good health.

On this clonotype itself: A read error may explain this, as a much larger clone is one base away. This sequence joins TRBV29-1 and TRBJ1-4, with 9 bases that match TRBD1. Trimming at V came to 7 bases and at J to 9 bases, leaving 9 bases not matched to a gene. The CDR3 is made up of 13 amino acids. In germline, CDR1 is SQVTM, CDR2 ANQGSEA. The CDR3 region is CSGGTGKNKKLFF. For the CDR3, the DNA is TGCAGCGGGGGGACAGGGAAAAATAAAAAACTGTTTTTT.

This clonotype was counted a few times. The chain uses TRBV11-2 and TRBJ2-1, with D perhaps being TRBD1 or TRBD2 (6 bases each). The V and J ends lost 1 base and 2 bases respectively, with 21 bases between them. The CDR3 length is 19 residues. The germline V gene encodes CDR1 SGHAT and CDR2 FQNNGV. The CDR3 DNA reads as TGTGCCAGCAGCTTAGTGTCGTTCGGGGCCGGGGGCCCCTACAATGAGCAGTTCTTC. It yields the protein CASSLVSFGAGGPYNEQFF.

This clonotype was detected a few times. The chain is built from TRBV24-1 and TRBJ2-1; TRBD1 might be the D (6 bases). The CDR3 sequence is 13 residues long. V lost 5 bases, J lost 6 bases, and 10 bases lay in between. Germline V CDR1 and CDR2: KGHDR, SFDVKD. CDR3 DNA sequence: TGTGCCACCAGTGGAACAGGGAGCAATGAGCAGTTCTTC. Its translation is CATSGTGSNEQFF.

Comment on this clonotype: A read error may account for a junction end that differs from germline. This chain links TRBV12-3 or TRBV12-4 with TRBJ2-1; 9 bases are a match to TRBD2. This CDR3 comprises 19 residues. The CDR3 bases are TGTGCCCGCAGTTTATTGGGCCGAGGAGCGGGGGGCTCCTACAATGAGCAGTTCTTC. Its protein is CARSLLGRGAGGSYNEQFF.

This clonotype was seen only a few times. The chain couples TRBV4-3 to TRBJ2-1; weak D call: TRBD2 (7 bases). Germline CDR1 is LGHNA and CDR2 is YSLEER. The length of the CDR3 is 13 residues. Trimming shortened V by 1 base and J by 8 bases, and 9 bases separated the two germline ends. The CDR3: CASSQGGGDEQFF. The CDR3 region has the DNA TGCGCCAGCAGCCAAGGAGGGGGGGATGAGCAGTTCTTC.

This chain uses TRBV5-6 with TRBJ2-1; a possible D gene is TRBD1 (6 bases). The V and J ends lost 6 bases and 3 bases respectively, with 16 bases between them. CDR1 is SGHDT and CDR2 is YYEEEE in the germline V gene. This CDR3 comprises 15 residues. CDR3 bases: TGTGCCAGCACCCTTGTCCGGGACATCTACAATGAGCAGTTCTTC. Amino acids: CASTLVRDIYNEQFF.

V usage is TRBV16 and J usage is TRBJ2-3; the match to TRBD1 covers 7 bases. This CDR3 comprises 12 residues. CDR1 and CDR2 from the germline V gene are KGHSY and FQNENV. Germline trimming cut 4 bases from V and 6 bases from J; bases unmatched to any gene: 1. Here the CDR3 DNA reads TGTGCCAGCAGCCCACAGGGGGATACGCAGTATTTT. Its protein is CASSPQGDTQYF.

Only a few counts were recorded for this clonotype. CDR3 protein: CASSLVSGQGVTDTQYF. The CDR3 DNA sequence: TGTGCCAGCAGCTTAGTTTCGGGACAGGGTGTCACAGATACGCAGTATTTT. The V and J genes are TRBV7-2 and TRBJ2-3; 9 bases map to TRBD1. The ends lost 1 base at V and 2 bases at J; junction bases unmatched: 7. The CDR3 loop spans 17 amino acids. The germline V gene has CDR1 SGHTA and CDR2 FQGNSA.

Ten or more counts support this clonotype. The chain combines TRBV5-5 with TRBJ2-7; D is possibly TRBD1 or TRBD2 (5 bases each). The CDR3 runs to 12 residues. The germline V and J ends were trimmed by 3 bases and 3 bases, with 7 bases remaining between them. CDR1 and CDR2 (germline): SGHKS, YYEKEE (reference sequence). CDR3: CASSWDLYEQYF. The CDR3 DNA reads TGTGCCAGCAGCTGGGACCTCTACGAGCAGTACTTC. Complete variable domain (other parts from reference TRBV5-5 and TRBJ2-7): DAGVTQSPTHLIKTRGQQVTLRCSPISGHKSVSWYQQVLGQGPQFIFQYYEKEERGRGNFPDRFSARQFPNYSSELNVNALLLGDSALYLCASSWDLYEQYFGPGTRLTVT.